The source of this TCR beta chain is a study of T-cell reconstitution after alpha-beta-depleted transplantation in children. The CDR3 is made up of 15 amino acids. Germline V gene lookup returns CDR1 SGDLS and CDR2 YYNGEE. V shed 4 bases and J shed 6 bases, with 16 bases lying between them. The authors prepared the TCRbeta library with unique molecular identifiers. TCRdb ran MiXCR on the PCR reads and lists one entry per CDR3 protein. Among hundreds of thousands of distinct CDR3 sequences, approximately 12% were seen once, and the ten largest hold roughly 2.3%. This clonotype was observed a handful of times.

V gene TRBV9 combines with J gene TRBJ2-2, with D maybe TRBD2 (6 bases). The specimen comprised PBMCs, mostly from graft donor cells, sampled 360 days after TCRalphabeta/CD19-depleted stem cell transplant. The origin of this receptor is a male patient younger than 18 who had a stem cell transplant for acute myeloid leukemia, so the T cells may come from the graft donor. The CDR3 DNA is TGTGCCAGCAGCCCGGGACTTCTTACACCCGGGGAGCTGTTTTTT. The encoded protein is CASSPGLLTPGELFF.